In this sample, the clone carrying this TCR beta chain turned up a few times. Its antigen remains unidentified. One entry per CDR3 protein, called by TCRdb with MiXCR from the reads. The sample lists about 220,000 distinct CDR3 sequences, around two fifths occurring once. These data belong to a study of T cell repertoires in cytomegalovirus infection. On the study more broadly: Public TCR beta signatures were indicative of both CMV infection and a matching HLA type.

Study conclusions and caveats: Predominance within the ex vivo response was attributable to HLA-C-restricted CMV-specific TCR beta clonotypes. Carriage of CMV together with the relevant HLA was identifiable through cumulative public TCR beta family frequency.

The sequence was obtained from a human donor in good health (CMV status not recorded). Some clones in this sample may be carry-over from other donors' samples. The sample here was CD8+ T cells from cultured PBMCs, taken from culture after CMV antigen stimulation.

This CDR3 is CASSPDFAGNTIYF. The CDR3 DNA reads as TGTGCCAGCAGCCCCGACTTTGCTGGAAACACCATATATTTT. The chain links TRBV7-6 to TRBJ1-3, with D unresolved. CDR1 is SGHVS and CDR2 is FNYEAQ in the germline V gene. The V gene lost 5 bases and the J gene lost 2 bases, with 10 bases spanning the gap. The CDR3 has 14 residues.